Only one count was recorded for the clone carrying this TCR beta chain. This record belongs to a study of cytomegalovirus exposure and HLA in healthy donors. With 60 Vbeta and 13 Jbeta primers, the PCR was carried out. Generated by immunoSEQ multiplex PCR, the TCRdb table keeps only in-frame clones and is missing some. Here the sample spans around 75,000 clones, 76% being singletons. CDR1 and CDR2 from the germline V gene are WNHNN and SYGVQD (reference sequence). The length of the CDR3 is 15 residues. Losses at the gene ends were 3 bases for V and 6 bases for J; bases not matched to a gene: 7. The specimen was PBMCs. The sequence derives from a man between 18 and 29 years old in good health and CMV-seronegative. The chain has TRBV10-1 and TRBJ1-2, with 10 bases fitting TRBD1. CDR3 nucleotide sequence: TGCGCCAGCAGTGAAAACGTCGGGACAGGGGATGGCTACACCTTC. This sequence encodes CASSENVGTGDGYTF.